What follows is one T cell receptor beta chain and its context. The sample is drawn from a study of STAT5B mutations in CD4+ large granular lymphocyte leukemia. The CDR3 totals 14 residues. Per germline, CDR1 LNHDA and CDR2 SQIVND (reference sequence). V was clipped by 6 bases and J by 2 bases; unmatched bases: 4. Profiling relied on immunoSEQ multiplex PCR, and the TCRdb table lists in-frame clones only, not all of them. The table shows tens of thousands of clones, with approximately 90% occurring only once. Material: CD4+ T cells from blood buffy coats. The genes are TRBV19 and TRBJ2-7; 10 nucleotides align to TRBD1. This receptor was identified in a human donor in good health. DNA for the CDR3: TGTGCCAGTAGCCGGACAGGGGGGCCCTACGAGCAGTACTTC. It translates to CASSRTGGPYEQYF.